Below are 27 T cell receptor beta chains sequenced from a single sample in a study of PD-L1 blockade in urothelial cancer. Time point specified: pretreatment peripheral blood. Produced via immunoSEQ multiplex PCR; TCRdb's table is partial and in-frame only. Of tens of thousands of clones listed, approximately 90% were seen once; the top ten hold around 11%. The sequencing here drew on PBMCs, taken around atezolizumab (anti-PD-L1) treatment. Receptors originate from a woman aged 55-69 years with urothelial cancer.

The CDR3 loop reads CASSVEAGVSTGELFF. In DNA form, the CDR3 reads TGTGCCAGCAGCGTAGAGGCGGGAGTATCCACCGGGGAGCTGTTTTTT. The rearrangement joins TRBV9 to TRBJ2-2; 7 bases fit TRBD2. Trimming took 0 bases from V and 4 from J; bases not matched to a gene: 6. Germline V lookup: CDR1 SGDLS, CDR2 YYNGEE. This CDR3 comprises 16 residues.

CDR3 nucleotides: TGTGCCAGCAGTTTCCCGACGCCGGGACAGGGGTCTCCCCGCCAATCCTACGAGCAGTACTTC. Translation: CASSFPTPGQGSPRQSYEQYF. V usage is TRBV28 and J usage is TRBJ2-7, with TRBD1 identical over 10 bases. The CDR3 extends over 21 amino acids. The V gene's germline CDR1 is MDHEN and CDR2 SYDVKM. V trimming: 3 bases; J trimming: 1 base; junction bases outside the gene matches: 21.

The V call is TRBV4-1, the J call TRBJ1-2; TRBD1 matches 9 bases. J was trimmed by 4 bases and V by 0 bases; bases with no gene match: 12. Germline values: CDR1 MGHRA, CDR2 YSYEKL. The CDR3 is 18 residues long. In DNA, the CDR3 is TGCGCCAGCAGCCAAGATTACGTGGGACAGGGAGTTGGCTATGGCTACACCTTC. Translating gives CASSQDYVGQGVGYGYTF.

The J gene is TRBJ2-7, the V gene TRBV5-4; perhaps TRBD1 as D (6 bases). Germline-derived CDR1 and CDR2 are SGHNT and YYREEE (reference sequence). The V end lost 1 base, the J end lost 4 bases, and 9 bases lay between the germline ends. CDR3 length equals 13 residues. CDR3 residues: CASSLPGVYEQYF. The DNA for the CDR3 is TGTGCCAGCAGCTTGCCAGGGGTTTACGAGCAGTACTTC.

The V gene is TRBV19, the J gene TRBJ2-1; 12 positions agree with TRBD2. Per the germline V gene, CDR1 is LNHDA and CDR2 is SQIVND (reference sequence). The V segment lost 6 bases and the J segment 9 bases; nucleotides outside the gene matches: 9. The CDR3 sequence is 15 residues long. The CDR3 DNA follows: TGTGCCAGTAGGTTGACTAGCGGGAGTGGCCGTGAGCAGTTCTTC. Its protein is CASRLTSGSGREQFF.

The chain has TRBV4-3 and TRBJ2-1, with D tentatively TRBD2 (6 bases). Germline-derived CDR1 and CDR2 are LGHNA and YSLEER. Trimming took off 5 bases at V and 8 bases at J, with 13 bases between the two ends. The CDR3 consists of 13 residues. CDR3 in amino acids: CASSGVSGDEQFF. The CDR3 region has the DNA TGCGCCAGCAGCGGCGTTAGCGGCGATGAGCAGTTCTTC.

The chain carries TRBV4-3 and TRBJ2-7; D possibly corresponds to TRBD1 (5 bases). This CDR3 comprises 13 residues. V lost 0 bases and J 3 bases, leaving 6 bases between the germline ends. Germline-derived CDR1 and CDR2 are LGHNA and YSLEER. The CDR3 reads CASSQDQGYEQYF. CDR3 nucleotides: TGCGCCAGCAGCCAAGATCAGGGCTACGAGCAGTACTTC.

This clone was seen just once. The V and J genes are TRBV12-5 and TRBJ1-4, with a weak D call TRBD1 (6 bases). V was pared by 1 base and J by 6 bases, with 12 bases between. The CDR3 totals 15 residues. Looked up from germline, CDR1 is LGHNT and CDR2 is FRNRAP. The CDR3 coding sequence is TGTGCTAGTGGTTTGGGAGACAGGCGCTATGAAAAACTGTTTTTT. This translates into CASGLGDRRYEKLFF.

The chain recombines TRBV5-1 with TRBJ2-3; D perhaps matches TRBD2 (5 bases). Germline CDR1 reads SGHRS; CDR2 reads YFSETQ. Trimming took 3 bases from V and 3 from J, leaving 14 bases between them. The CDR3 consists of 15 residues. CDR3 residues: CASSSNGERTDTQYF. DNA of the CDR3: TGCGCCAGCAGCTCTAACGGGGAGCGGACAGATACGCAGTATTTT.

This chain links TRBV6-5 with TRBJ2-1; TRBD2 might be the D (6 bases). V was shortened by 2 bases and J by 1 base, with 9 bases between the two germline ends. From germline, CDR1 is MNHEY and CDR2 SVGAGI. This CDR3 has 15 residues. Here the CDR3 reads CASSYGAGSYNEQFF. The CDR3 DNA reads as TGTGCCAGCAGTTACGGCGCGGGGTCCTACAATGAGCAGTTCTTC.

This clone was counted a few times. A read error may account for a junction end that differs from germline. The rearrangement uses TRBV7-7 and TRBJ2-1, with D unresolved. The CDR3 consists of 13 residues. Germline V CDR1 and CDR2: SSHAT, FNYEAQ (reference sequence). The CDR3: CASSLALANEQFF. As DNA, the CDR3 is TGTGCTAGCAGCTTGGCGTTAGCTAATGAGCAGTTCTTC.

This clone was picked up one time. This chain uses TRBV29-1 with TRBJ2-1; perhaps TRBD1 as D (6 bases). The V end lost 6 bases, the J end lost 8 bases, and 20 bases lay between the germline ends. This CDR3 spans 14 amino acids. Per germline, CDR1 SQVTM and CDR2 ANQGSEA. This CDR3 is CSVPWGPRWDEQFF. The DNA for the CDR3 is TGCAGCGTGCCCTGGGGGCCACGTTGGGATGAGCAGTTCTTC.

The chain combines TRBV29-1 with TRBJ2-7; 13 nucleotides match TRBD2. With V trimmed by 7 bases and J by 1 base, 4 bases remained unmatched. This CDR3 contains 14 residues. In germline, CDR1 is SQVTM, CDR2 ANQGSEA. DNA for the CDR3: TGCAGCGCCGGGACTAGCGGGGAGTCCTACGAGCAGTACTTC. The encoded protein is CSAGTSGESYEQYF.

The CDR3, as DNA: TGTGCCAGCAGTGCCGGGATTTACAATGAGCAGTTCTTC. Amino acid sequence: CASSAGIYNEQFF. The chain carries TRBV28 and TRBJ2-1, with a tentative D call TRBD2 (5 bases). CDR3 length equals 13 residues. Germline V gives CDR1 MDHEN, CDR2 SYDVKM. Trimming took 5 bases from V and 4 from J, leaving 9 bases between them.

This clone has just one count. The V gene is TRBV6-1, the J gene TRBJ1-1, with TRBD1 matching over 7 bases. The CDR3 contains 15 residues. Germline values: CDR1 MNHNS, CDR2 SASEGT. The J segment lost 4 bases and the V segment lost 2 bases, leaving 7 bases of the junction unmatched. The CDR3 spells CASSEYRGLGTEAFF. CDR3 bases: TGTGCCAGCAGTGAATATAGGGGGCTGGGCACTGAAGCTTTCTTT.

The DNA of the CDR3 is TGCGCCAGCAGCACCGGGACTAGTCTTTACAATGAGCAGTTCTTC. Its protein product is CASSTGTSLYNEQFF. This chain uses TRBV5-1 with TRBJ2-1; 8 nucleotides agree with TRBD2. Germline lookup yields CDR1 SGHRS and CDR2 YFSETQ. The CDR3 sequence is 15 residues long. J was trimmed by 4 bases and V by 4 bases; bases with no gene match: 7.

This chain connects TRBV28 to TRBJ1-3; perhaps TRBD1 as D (5 bases). Germline V gives CDR1 MDHEN, CDR2 SYDVKM. Trimming stripped 3 bases from V and 5 bases from J, with 26 bases between. This CDR3 has 19 amino acids. CDR3 sequence reads: CASSFPFSMGGGNRNTIYF. Written as DNA, the CDR3 is TGTGCCAGCAGTTTCCCTTTCTCGATGGGTGGGGGGAATAGAAACACCATATATTTT. The full variable domain, its missing parts supplied by reference TRBV28 and TRBJ1-3, is DVKVTQSSRYLVKRTGEKVFLECVQDMDHENMFWYRQDPGLGLRLIYFSYDVKMKEKGDIPEGYSVSREKKERFSLILESASTNQTSMYLCASSFPFSMGGGNRNTIYFGEGSWLTVV.

The J gene is TRBJ1-4, the V gene TRBV4-1; TRBD1 aligns across 8 bases. The germline V gene encodes CDR1 MGHRA and CDR2 YSYEKL. The ends lost 1 base at V and 3 bases at J; junction bases unmatched: 4. This CDR3 is 16 amino acids long. The CDR3 DNA reads as TGCGCCAGCAGCCAAGGGCAGGACAGGGCTAATGAAAAACTGTTTTTT. Its protein product is CASSQGQDRANEKLFF.

The chain joins TRBV11-2 to TRBJ2-3; a weak D match, TRBD2 (5 bases). The V gene lost 2 bases and the J gene lost 1 base, with 10 bases spanning the gap. This CDR3 is 15 amino acids long. Germline V gene data show CDR1 as SGHAT and CDR2 as FQNNGV. The CDR3 DNA is TGTGCCAGCAGCTTACTAGCTGCAGGCACAGATACGCAGTATTTT. It codes for CASSLLAAGTDTQYF. The full variable domain, completed using reference TRBV11-2 and TRBJ2-3, is EAGVAQSPRYKIIEKRQSVAFWCNPISGHATLYWYQQILGQGPKLLIQFQNNGVVDDSQLPKDRFSAERLKGVDSTLKIQPAKLEDSAVYLCASSLLAAGTDTQYFGPGTRLTVL.

The rearrangement links TRBV7-8 to TRBJ2-5; D is perhaps TRBD2 (5 bases). Trimming cost V 5 bases and J 2 bases, with 12 bases left between them. The CDR3 covers 14 residues. Looked up from germline, CDR1 is SGHVS and CDR2 is FQNEAQ. CDR3: CASSPLLDQETQYF. The CDR3 region has the DNA TGTGCCAGCAGCCCCCTACTAGATCAAGAGACCCAGTACTTC.

For this clone: The junction differs from germline at one of its ends, possibly a read error. The genes are TRBV13 and TRBJ1-1; perhaps TRBD1 as D (5 bases). The CDR3 consists of 14 residues. Germline assignment: CDR1 PRHDT and CDR2 FYEKMQ (reference sequence). CDR3 region: CASSFIRANTGAFF. CDR3 DNA: TGTGCCAGCAGCTTCATCAGGGCGAACACTGGAGCTTTCTTT.

The rearrangement links TRBV29-1 to TRBJ2-3; the D is unclear. Per the germline V gene, CDR1 is SQVTM and CDR2 is ANQGSEA. The CDR3 is made up of 13 amino acids. V gave up 2 bases and J gave up 4 bases, with 10 bases separating them. Written as DNA, the CDR3 is TGCAGCGTTGAAAGTGATTCGGCAGATACGCAGTATTTT. As protein: CSVESDSADTQYF.

J is TRBJ2-1 and V is TRBV4-3, with 14 bases identical to TRBD2. Germline trimming cut 0 bases from V and 7 bases from J; bases unmatched to any gene: 11. From germline, CDR1 is LGHNA and CDR2 YSLEER. The CDR3 loop spans 19 amino acids. The CDR3 here is CASSQERGLAGGRMNEQFF. CDR3 sequence (DNA): TGCGCCAGCAGCCAAGAACGCGGACTAGCGGGAGGTCGAATGAATGAGCAGTTCTTC.

This chain links TRBV29-1 with TRBJ1-1; D is undetermined. Germline CDR1 reads SQVTM; CDR2 reads ANQGSEA. This CDR3 spans 8 amino acids. Trimming took off 8 bases at V and 8 bases at J, with 6 bases between the two ends. This chain's CDR3 is CSIQEAFF. In DNA form, the CDR3 reads TGCAGCATTCAGGAAGCTTTCTTT.

The chain carries TRBV6-5 and TRBJ2-7, with 8 bases that match TRBD2. CDR3 length: 14 residues. Per germline, CDR1 MNHEY and CDR2 SVGAGI. V lost 2 bases and J lost 5; bases outside the gene matches: 5. This CDR3 reads CASSYRRGADEQYF. The CDR3 bases are TGTGCCAGCAGTTACCGGCGGGGGGCGGACGAGCAGTACTTC.

This sequence joins TRBV5-8 and TRBJ2-7, with TRBD2 matching over 11 bases. There are 16 residues in the CDR3. Germline loops: CDR1 SGHTS, CDR2 YDEGEE. Trimming at V came to 0 bases and at J to 1 base, leaving 3 bases not matched to a gene. Here the CDR3 reads CASSLGLAGGSYEQYF. The CDR3 nucleotides are TGTGCCAGCAGCTTGGGCTTAGCGGGAGGGTCCTACGAGCAGTACTTC.

This chain joins TRBV2 and TRBJ2-7; D call uncertain. CDR3 size: 13 residues. V was clipped by 3 bases and J by 0 bases, with 6 bases between them. Per the germline V gene, CDR1 is SNHLY and CDR2 is FYNNEI. This chain's CDR3 is CASSDVFSYEQYF. CDR3 nucleotide sequence: TGTGCCAGCAGTGATGTATTCTCCTACGAGCAGTACTTC.